These 28 T cell receptor beta chains share one sample of origin, sequenced in a study of human T cells and chemical hapten exposure. The time point here: patch test 1, 2 weeks after DPC sensitization. This sample's treatment: therapeutic diphenylcyclopropenone sensitization with weekly scalp DPC. One entry per CDR3 protein, called by TCRdb with MiXCR from the RACE reads. The sample yields 380,000 or so distinct CDR3 sequences, 4.8% seen once. Sequenced material: whole blood, taken in connection with sensitization to the hapten diphenylcyclopropenone (DPC). The receptors here all came from a woman aged 50 to 60 with alopecia areata. Some clones in this sample may be carry-over from other donors' samples.

This clonotype showed up many times. The chain couples TRBV6-2 or TRBV6-3 to TRBJ1-6; 7 nucleotides agree with TRBD1. This CDR3 contains 14 residues. With 6 bases clipped from V and 8 bases from J, the junction kept 7 bases outside the gene matches. CDR1 is MNHEY, CDR2 SVGEGT, per germline. The CDR3 DNA reads as TGTGCCAGCAGGACAGGGAGACGAGATTCACCCCTCCACTTT. Translating gives CASRTGRRDSPLHF.

This clonotype was counted only a few times. The chain combines TRBV20-1 with TRBJ1-1, with D unclear. Germline CDR1 DFQATT, CDR2 SNEGSKA (reference sequence). The CDR3 consists of 13 residues. The V and J ends lost 1 base and 6 bases respectively, with 12 bases between them. The CDR3 DNA reads TGCAGTGCTAGAGGACCAATGCACGCTGAAGCTTTCTTT. Protein sequence: CSARGPMHAEAFF.

This clonotype occurred many times. The chain employs TRBV5-4 and TRBJ2-7; no clear D. CDR3 size: 15 residues. Trimming cost V 4 bases and J 0 bases, with 14 bases left between them. Germline values: CDR1 SGHNT, CDR2 YYREEE (reference sequence). CDR3 protein: CASSPRVTASYEQYF. Written as DNA, the CDR3 is TGTGCCAGCAGCCCACGGGTAACAGCCTCCTACGAGCAGTACTTC.

CDR3 sequence reads: CASSPRWDSLNTEAFF. CDR3 DNA: TGTGCCAGCTCACCACGGTGGGACAGCCTGAACACTGAAGCTTTCTTT. The rearrangement uses TRBV18 and TRBJ1-1, with 7 bases lining up with TRBD1. Germline V gene data show CDR1 as KGHSH and CDR2 as LQKENI. Unmatched junction bases numbered 5, after V lost 1 base and J lost 0 bases. This CDR3 has 16 amino acids. Filled out from reference TRBV18 and TRBJ1-1, the complete variable domain reads NAGVMQNPRHLVRRRGQEARLRCSPMKGHSHVYWYRQLPEEGLKFMVYLQKENIIDESGMPKERFSAEFPKEGPSILRIQQVVRGDSAAYFCASSPRWDSLNTEAFFGQGTRLTVV.

Concerning this clonotype: Given a much more abundant clone one base away, this may be a read error. V gene TRBV5-1 combines with J gene TRBJ1-1; D gene ambiguous. Germline V gene sequence: CDR1 SGHRS, CDR2 YFSETQ. V shed 1 base and J shed 1 base, with 8 bases lying between them. This CDR3 has 14 residues. CDR3 residues: CASSLSPKNTEAFF. The CDR3 bases are TGCGCCAGCAGCTTGTCCCCAAAGAACACTGAAGCTTTCTTT.

The J gene is TRBJ2-3, the V gene TRBV15; maybe TRBD1 (6 bases). The CDR3 has 16 residues. Trimming stripped 5 bases from V and 0 bases from J, with 15 bases between. Germline CDR1 reads LNHNV; CDR2 reads YYDKDF (reference sequence). CDR3 nucleotides: TGTGCCACCAGCCTTTTCGGACAGTTGAGCACAGATACGCAGTATTTT. Translation: CATSLFGQLSTDTQYF.

This clonotype was detected ten times or more. The chain uses TRBV14 and TRBJ2-7, with D perhaps given as TRBD1 or TRBD2 (5 bases each). Between the trimmed V and J ends, which lost 1 base and 4 bases, there was a span of 5 bases. This CDR3 is 12 amino acids long. Looked up from germline, CDR1 is SGHDN and CDR2 is FVKESK. CDR3 bases: TGTGCCAGCAGCCAAGGGGGGTACGAGCAGTACTTC. It specifies CASSQGGYEQYF.

The chain uses TRBV6-5 and TRBJ2-5; 8 nucleotides align to TRBD1. V lost 5 bases and J lost 3; bases outside the gene matches: 11. The CDR3 runs to 16 residues. Germline CDR1 MNHEY, CDR2 SVGAGI. CDR3 DNA sequence: TGTGCCAGCAGTCAACCAGGGGGCGGGCATGAAGAGACCCAGTACTTC. Translation gives CASSQPGGGHEETQYF.

This clonotype was detected ten times or more. This sequence joins TRBV12-3 or TRBV12-4 and TRBJ2-1, with 7 bases fitting TRBD1. Trimming at V came to 2 bases and at J to 4 bases, leaving 2 bases not matched to a gene. The CDR3 loop spans 14 amino acids. Written as DNA, the CDR3 is TGTGCCAGCAGTTTACAGGGGGTATACAATGAGCAGTTCTTC. It codes for CASSLQGVYNEQFF.

This clonotype was counted ten times or more. The chain recombines TRBV20-1 with TRBJ2-6, with D unresolved. The germline CDR1 and CDR2 sequences are DFQATT and SNEGSKA (reference sequence). The ends were cut back, 4 bases at V and 0 bases at J, with 10 bases in the middle. The CDR3 runs to 15 residues. For the CDR3, the DNA is TGCAGTGCTACCGCAAGGGCCTCTGGGGCCAACGTCCTGACTTTC. Protein product: CSATARASGANVLTF.

The chain recombines TRBV29-1 with TRBJ1-1; 8 bases line up with TRBD1. V trimming: 2 bases; J trimming: 5 bases; junction bases outside the gene matches: 10. CDR1 is SQVTM and CDR2 is ANQGSEA in the germline V gene. CDR3 length: 15 residues. CDR3 region: CSVENQPTGVTEAFF. The CDR3 DNA is TGCAGCGTTGAAAACCAACCGACAGGGGTAACTGAAGCTTTCTTT.

This clonotype came up a few times. The chain recombines TRBV11-3 with TRBJ2-1; no clear D gene. Germline V gene lookup returns CDR1 SGHNT and CDR2 YENEEA. The CDR3 consists of 12 residues. Between the trimmed V and J ends, which lost 1 base and 12 bases, there was a span of 10 bases. This CDR3 is CASSLGSSAQFF. The CDR3 DNA is TGTGCCAGCAGCTTAGGCAGTTCGGCGCAGTTCTTC.

This clonotype was counted many times. The chain combines TRBV29-1 with TRBJ1-2, with D uncertain. Trimming took 7 bases from V and 3 from J, leaving 12 bases between them. This CDR3 has 12 amino acids. Germline V gene lookup returns CDR1 SQVTM and CDR2 ANQGSEA. The CDR3 DNA reads TGCAGCGCAGGAGAGGGTGACTATGGCTACACCTTC. This sequence encodes CSAGEGDYGYTF.

This clonotype was recorded many times. The chain employs TRBV6-1 and TRBJ2-4; D is ambiguous. V was pared by 8 bases and J by 0 bases, with 11 bases between. This CDR3 contains 14 residues. CDR1 is MNHNS and CDR2 is SASEGT in the germline V gene. CDR3 DNA: TGTGCCAGCTCAGAAAAACTAGCCAAAAACATTCAGTACTTC. It is translated as CASSEKLAKNIQYF.

The CDR3 region is CASSGRDQFF. The CDR3 DNA follows: TGTGCCAGCAGTGGTCGGGACCAGTTCTTC. The chain uses TRBV2 and TRBJ2-1; D could derive from TRBD1 or TRBD2 (5 bases each). The CDR3 has 10 amino acids. Germline lookup yields CDR1 SNHLY and CDR2 FYNNEI. Trimming cost V 4 bases and J 13 bases, with 8 bases left between them.

This clonotype was observed many times. CDR3 sequence: CSVVRDTDTQYF. CDR3 DNA sequence: TGCAGCGTTGTCCGAGACACAGATACGCAGTATTTT. This sequence joins TRBV29-1 and TRBJ2-3; no clear D gene. Trimming left V 4 bases short and J 2 bases short, with 7 bases between. Germline-derived CDR1 and CDR2 are SQVTM and ANQGSEA. CDR3 length equals 12 residues.

This clonotype was recorded a few times. The genes are TRBV4-2 and TRBJ2-7, with unresolved D. This CDR3 contains 17 residues. V lost 0 bases and J 2 bases, leaving 17 bases between the germline ends. CDR1 is LGHNA and CDR2 is YNFKEQ in the germline V gene. The CDR3 coding sequence is TGTGCCAGCAGCCAAGATGGGGTAACAGCTCAGCCCTACGAGCAGTACTTC. As protein: CASSQDGVTAQPYEQYF.

This chain connects TRBV20-1 to TRBJ1-2; 8 bases are a match to TRBD1. The junction had 5 bases not matched to a gene; V was cut back by 6 bases and J by 2 bases. The CDR3 is 13 residues long. CDR1 DFQATT and CDR2 SNEGSKA come from the germline V gene (reference sequence). The CDR3 DNA sequence: TGCAGTGCCCGGACAGGGAAGAACTATGGCTACACCTTC. It codes for CSARTGKNYGYTF.

This chain joins TRBV3-1 and TRBJ1-1; 11 nucleotides align to TRBD1. Germline V gene data show CDR1 as LGHDT and CDR2 as YNNKEL (reference sequence). This CDR3 is 16 amino acids long. After removal of 5 bases from V and 1 base from J, the junction contained 6 bases not matched to a gene. CDR3 residues: CASSFRDRGTNTEAFF. The CDR3 DNA sequence: TGTGCCAGCAGCTTCCGGGACAGGGGGACGAACACTGAAGCTTTCTTT.

This clonotype was seen a handful of times. The chain recombines TRBV9 with TRBJ2-3; no definite D call. The length of the CDR3 is 14 residues. The V and J ends lost 4 bases and 1 base respectively, with 10 bases between them. Germline CDR1 and CDR2: SGDLS and YYNGEE. This CDR3 is CASSSQPGTDTQYF. CDR3 coding DNA: TGTGCCAGCAGCTCCCAACCAGGCACAGATACGCAGTATTTT.

This clonotype turned up a few times. The chain links TRBV5-4 to TRBJ2-1, with D tentatively TRBD2 (5 bases). Germline V gene data show CDR1 as SGHNT and CDR2 as YYREEE (reference sequence). V was clipped by 1 base and J by 3 bases, with 11 bases between them. There are 15 residues in the CDR3. CDR3 bases: TGTGCCAGCAGCTTGCCCGAGGGATTCTACAATGAGCAGTTCTTC. It encodes CASSLPEGFYNEQFF.

Ten or more counts support this clonotype. The chain combines TRBV4-3 with TRBJ2-1, with D perhaps given as TRBD1 or TRBD2 (5 bases each). The V gene's germline CDR1 is LGHNA and CDR2 YSLEER. Trimming removed 0 bases at V and 15 bases at J, with 21 bases between. There are 15 residues in the CDR3. This chain's CDR3 is CASSQDLVGREGRFF. The CDR3 DNA follows: TGCGCCAGCAGCCAAGATCTGGTGGGACGGGAAGGTCGGTTCTTC.

This clonotype turned up a few times. This chain uses TRBV13 with TRBJ2-3, with 13 bases aligning to TRBD2. CDR1 PRHDT and CDR2 FYEKMQ come from the germline V gene (reference sequence). The V segment lost 5 bases and the J segment 2 bases; nucleotides outside the gene matches: 10. The CDR3 runs 18 residues. This chain's CDR3 is CASSPGTSGVPLTDTQYF. The CDR3 DNA reads TGTGCCAGCAGCCCGGGGACTAGCGGGGTTCCCCTCACAGATACGCAGTATTTT.

This clonotype appeared many times. The chain has TRBV10-2 and TRBJ1-5; 9 positions match TRBD1. Trimming cost V 6 bases and J 2 bases; bases outside gene matches: 2. This CDR3 has 14 amino acids. Germline CDR1 reads WSHSY; CDR2 reads SAAADI. CDR3 sequence (DNA): TGCGCCAGCAGGGACAGGGGAGGCAATCAGCCCCAGCATTTT. Its translation: CASRDRGGNQPQHF.

This clonotype has at least ten counts. CDR3 protein: CASSGIAGRGQYF. CDR3 in DNA: TGTGCCAGCAGCGGGATAGCGGGGAGGGGGCAGTATTTT. The rearrangement joins TRBV9 to TRBJ2-3; TRBD2 agrees at 8 bases. Per germline, CDR1 SGDLS and CDR2 YYNGEE. J was trimmed by 11 bases and V by 3 bases; bases with no gene match: 8. The CDR3 runs to 13 residues.

The rearrangement joins TRBV7-3 to TRBJ2-5, with 11 bases identical to TRBD2. After removal of 3 bases from V and 5 bases from J, the junction contained 5 bases not matched to a gene. Germline V gene sequence: CDR1 SGHTA, CDR2 FQGTGA. This CDR3 comprises 15 residues. CDR3 loop: CASSFLAGGTETQYF. CDR3 DNA: TGTGCCAGCAGCTTTTTAGCGGGGGGGACGGAGACCCAGTACTTC. The full variable domain, in which reference TRBV7-3 and TRBJ2-5 provide the parts outside the CDR3, is GAGVSQTPSNKVTEKGKYVELRCDPISGHTALYWYRQSLGQGPEFLIYFQGTGAADDSGLPNDRFFAVRPEGSVSTLKIQRTERGDSAVYLCASSFLAGGTETQYFGPGTRLLVL.

V usage is TRBV12-5 and J usage is TRBJ1-1; maybe TRBD1 (6 bases). This CDR3 spans 13 amino acids. Germline values: CDR1 LGHNT, CDR2 FRNRAP. With 8 bases removed from V and 3 bases from J, the gap between germline ends came to 13 bases. DNA of the CDR3: TGTGCTAGTAGCGACAGGAGGGACACTGAAGCTTTCTTT. Translation gives CASSDRRDTEAFF.

This clonotype was picked up a small number of times. V and J are TRBV6-1 and TRBJ1-2, with D perhaps TRBD1 (5 bases). This CDR3 comprises 15 residues. V lost 2 bases, J lost 7 bases, and 17 bases lay in between. CDR1 is MNHNS and CDR2 is SASEGT in the germline V gene. The CDR3, as DNA: TGTGCCAGCAGTGAAAAGGCCGGGGGGGTTGTTGGCTACACCTTC. Translation: CASSEKAGGVVGYTF.